These 24 T cell receptor beta chains originate from one sample sequenced in a study of blood T cell repertoires in COVID-19. Clones were read by immunoSEQ multiplex PCR, and TCRdb kept only the in-frame ones, dropping some. Seen here are 200,000 to 300,000 clones, roughly 87% observed once, and the top ten hold approximately 0.8%. The source material was peripheral blood. These TCRs come from a woman in her 30s with acute or convalescent COVID-19.

V usage is TRBV11-3 and J usage is TRBJ2-1, with D tentatively TRBD1 (6 bases). The CDR3 is made up of 15 amino acids. The germline V gene encodes CDR1 SGHNT and CDR2 YENEEA. V lost 5 bases to trimming and J lost 9 bases, with 20 bases between them. The CDR3 here is CASSPFRWGLGEQFF. The CDR3 bases are TGTGCCAGCAGCCCCTTCCGATGGGGGCTCGGTGAGCAGTTCTTC.

The rearrangement joins TRBV9 to TRBJ1-1; D not certain. This CDR3 is built from 15 residues. Trimming cost V 0 bases and J 1 base, with 10 bases left between them. Germline CDR1 is SGDLS and CDR2 is YYNGEE. The CDR3 loop reads CASSVGSGKNTEAFF. The CDR3, as DNA: TGTGCCAGCAGCGTAGGGTCGGGTAAGAACACTGAAGCTTTCTTT.

J is TRBJ2-2 and V is TRBV5-4; 12 nucleotides agree with TRBD2. The V segment lost 2 bases and the J segment 2 bases; nucleotides outside the gene matches: 1. The CDR3 is 16 residues long. CDR1 SGHNT and CDR2 YYREEE come from the germline V gene (reference sequence). The CDR3 DNA is TGTGCCAGCAGCTTCGGACTAGCGGGAAACACCGGGGAGCTGTTTTTT. Translation gives CASSFGLAGNTGELFF.

The chain employs TRBV19 and TRBJ2-5; 12 bases match TRBD2. V was clipped by 5 bases and J by 2 bases; unmatched bases: 12. The CDR3 spans 18 residues. The germline CDR1 and CDR2 sequences are LNHDA and SQIVND (reference sequence). CDR3 protein: CASSFRQLAGGKQETQYF. The DNA of the CDR3 is TGTGCCAGTAGTTTTAGGCAACTAGCGGGGGGAAAGCAAGAGACCCAGTACTTC.

The chain recombines TRBV11-3 with TRBJ1-3; a possible D gene is TRBD1 (5 bases). This CDR3 region has 16 residues. Germline V gene sequence: CDR1 SGHNT, CDR2 YENEEA. V was pared by 5 bases and J by 0 bases, with 14 bases between. The DNA of the CDR3 is TGTGCCAGCAGCGATCTATCAACAGGCTCTGGAAACACCATATATTTT. Translation: CASSDLSTGSGNTIYF.

This clone was seen just once. This sequence joins TRBV5-1 and TRBJ1-4; TRBD1 agrees at 7 bases. The CDR3 has 14 amino acids. Germline V gene sequence: CDR1 SGHRS, CDR2 YFSETQ. V trimming: 4 bases; J trimming: 3 bases; junction bases outside the gene matches: 3. The DNA of the CDR3 is TGCGCCAGCAGCGTAGACAGGGCTAATGAAAAACTGTTTTTT. As protein: CASSVDRANEKLFF.

Details on this clone: Different DNA sequences within this sample yield the same CDR3. The chain combines TRBV29-1 with TRBJ1-1; no clear D. The V end lost 4 bases, the J end lost 1 base, and 4 bases lay between the germline ends. This CDR3 has 11 residues. Germline V lookup: CDR1 SQVTM, CDR2 ANQGSEA. The CDR3 spells CSVGQNTEAFF. In nucleotides, the CDR3 is TGCAGCGTTGGACAGAACACTGAAGCTTTCTTT.

The chain couples TRBV7-2 to TRBJ2-7, with TRBD2 matching over 13 bases. V shed 4 bases, J shed 7 bases, and the junction held 7 bases outside the gene matches. Germline values: CDR1 SGHTA, CDR2 FQGNSA. This CDR3 comprises 15 residues. DNA of the CDR3: TGTGCCAGCAGCTCGAAGACTAGCGGGAGGTGGGAGCAGTACTTC. It translates to CASSSKTSGRWEQYF.

The rearrangement uses TRBV7-9 and TRBJ1-4; 9 bases are shared with TRBD1. CDR1 is SEHNR, CDR2 FQNEAQ, per germline (reference sequence). The CDR3 runs 14 residues. Unmatched junction bases numbered 9, after V lost 5 bases and J lost 11 bases. Here the CDR3 reads CASSRDRARGKLFF. The CDR3 DNA is TGTGCCAGCAGCCGGGACAGGGCCCGGGGGAAACTGTTTTTT.

This sequence joins TRBV11-2 and TRBJ2-1, with D perhaps matching TRBD2 (6 bases). Trimming removed 5 bases at V and 9 bases at J, with 17 bases between. Germline values: CDR1 SGHAT, CDR2 FQNNGV. The CDR3 contains 14 residues. CDR3 sequence reads: CASSHGGPWFEQFF. The DNA of the CDR3 is TGTGCCAGCAGCCATGGAGGGCCGTGGTTTGAGCAGTTCTTC.

The CDR3 is CASSQENSGISGNTIYF. Written as DNA, the CDR3 is TGTGCCAGCAGCCAAGAGAATTCAGGCATCTCTGGAAACACCATATATTTT. The chain has TRBV4-2 and TRBJ1-3; the D is unclear. Trimming left V 0 bases short and J 0 bases short, with 12 bases between. The CDR3 contains 17 residues. Germline CDR1 and CDR2: LGHNA and YNFKEQ.

This clone was counted a single time. The chain employs TRBV27 and TRBJ2-1, with 8 bases lining up with TRBD1. This CDR3 region has 15 residues. The germline gives CDR1 MNHEY, CDR2 SMNVEV (reference sequence). V was clipped by 2 bases and J by 9 bases; unmatched bases: 9. The CDR3 loop reads CASSLRGQGGFEQFF. CDR3 nucleotides: TGTGCCAGCAGTTTACGAGGACAGGGTGGGTTTGAGCAGTTCTTC.

The chain couples TRBV6-5 to TRBJ1-1; D gene unclear. Trimming stripped 8 bases from V and 5 bases from J, with 18 bases between. This CDR3 has 14 amino acids. CDR1 and CDR2 (germline): MNHEY, SVGAGI. The CDR3 region has the DNA TGTGCCAGCCCCAAGTGGGCCGGCGGGACTGAAGCTTTCTTT. Translation gives CASPKWAGGTEAFF.

This chain connects TRBV30 to TRBJ1-4, with D perhaps TRBD1 (6 bases). Germline V gene data show CDR1 as GTSNPN and CDR2 as SVGIG (reference sequence). V was clipped by 3 bases and J by 8 bases, with 19 bases between them. This CDR3 has 15 amino acids. DNA for the CDR3: TGTGCCTGGAGCAATCCAGACAGGTCGAGCGAAAAACTGTTTTTT. It yields the protein CAWSNPDRSSEKLFF.

The chain uses TRBV9 and TRBJ2-7; D unresolved. With 3 bases removed from V and 1 base from J, the gap between germline ends came to 8 bases. The CDR3 spans 13 residues. Germline assignment: CDR1 SGDLS and CDR2 YYNGEE. Here the CDR3 DNA reads TGTGCCAGCAGCGATGGCCCATCCTACGAGCAGTACTTC. It translates to CASSDGPSYEQYF. The whole variable domain, remainder taken from reference TRBV9 and TRBJ2-7, is DSGVTQTPKHLITATGQRVTLRCSPRSGDLSVYWYQQSLDQGLQFLIQYYNGEERAKGNILERFSAQQFPDLHSELNLSSLELGDSALYFCASSDGPSYEQYFGPGTRLTVT.

V gene TRBV12-3 or TRBV12-4 combines with J gene TRBJ1-2; D uncertain. The CDR3 extends over 13 amino acids. V lost 2 bases and J lost 3, with 7 bases in between. CDR3 in DNA: TGTGCCAGCAGTTTACAGGATTACTATGGCTACACCTTC. Translated: CASSLQDYYGYTF.

This clone came up once. The gene calls are TRBV10-2 and TRBJ1-5, with a weak D call TRBD1 (5 bases). Germline V gene sequence: CDR1 WSHSY, CDR2 SAAADI. Trimming pared 2 bases from V and 6 bases from J, leaving 17 bases between. This CDR3 is built from 16 residues. DNA of the CDR3: TGCGCCAGCAGTGAGGATACGGGGGTGCAGGTTCAGCCCCAGCATTTT. Translation: CASSEDTGVQVQPQHF.

V gene TRBV7-2 combines with J gene TRBJ2-5, with D hard to call. This CDR3 is built from 16 residues. The V and J ends lost 0 bases and 2 bases respectively, with 13 bases between them. Germline V gene sequence: CDR1 SGHTA, CDR2 FQGNSA. CDR3: CASSLAISTSQETQYF. The DNA of the CDR3 is TGTGCCAGCAGCTTAGCGATTTCGACTTCACAAGAGACCCAGTACTTC.

The rearrangement links TRBV6-2 or TRBV6-3 to TRBJ2-7; unclear D gene. Germline V lookup: CDR1 MNHEY, CDR2 SVGEGT. Deletions cut 0 bases from V and 1 base from J, with 7 bases between. This CDR3 has 14 amino acids. CDR3 in DNA: TGTGCCAGCAGTTACTCCACAGTTTCCTACGAGCAGTACTTC. As protein: CASSYSTVSYEQYF.

The chain has TRBV18 and TRBJ2-2; D is possibly TRBD1 (6 bases). The germline CDR1 and CDR2 sequences are KGHSH and LQKENI. CDR3 length: 13 residues. V gave up 6 bases and J gave up 4 bases, with 9 bases separating them. CDR3 in amino acids: CASSLQGTGELFF. The CDR3 DNA reads as TGTGCCAGCTCCCTACAGGGCACCGGGGAGCTGTTTTTT.

The J gene is TRBJ2-3, the V gene TRBV5-4; 13 positions match TRBD2. The CDR3 runs 16 residues. Germline loops: CDR1 SGHNT, CDR2 YYREEE (reference sequence). J was trimmed by 3 bases and V by 4 bases; bases with no gene match: 5. CDR3 loop: CASSGGTSGNTDTQYF. CDR3 bases: TGTGCCAGCAGCGGGGGGACTAGCGGGAATACAGATACGCAGTATTTT.

V usage is TRBV5-4 and J usage is TRBJ2-7; 11 bases align to TRBD2. J gave up 1 base and V 3 bases, and 6 bases lay outside the gene matches. CDR1 is SGHNT, CDR2 YYREEE, per germline (reference sequence). CDR3 length equals 16 residues. CDR3 nucleotide sequence: TGTGCCAGCAGCTACCCCGGGACTAGCGGTTCCTACGAGCAGTACTTC. This translates into CASSYPGTSGSYEQYF.

This rearrangement joins TRBV7-9 to TRBJ2-7; the match to TRBD2 covers 10 bases. Trimming at V came to 5 bases and at J to 2 bases, leaving 6 bases not matched to a gene. CDR3 length equals 15 residues. Germline lookup yields CDR1 SEHNR and CDR2 FQNEAQ (reference sequence). The CDR3 nucleotides are TGTGCCAGCAGCCCAAGGACTAGCGGACCCTACGAGCAGTACTTC. Amino acids: CASSPRTSGPYEQYF.

The chain links TRBV19 to TRBJ1-1; D unresolved. CDR1 LNHDA and CDR2 SQIVND come from the germline V gene (reference sequence). The CDR3 consists of 13 residues. V lost 0 bases and J lost 7, with 9 bases in between. The CDR3 region has the DNA TGTGCCAGTAGTATAGATAAGGCAGGTGAAGCTTTCTTT. Amino acids: CASSIDKAGEAFF.